What follows are 31 T cell receptor beta chains derived from one specimen sequenced in a study of graft-versus-host responses after intestinal transplantation (dated by TCRdb to about 2021). The label giving this sample's time point can be read as: cells obtained before transplantation from donor or recipient. Antigens for these TCRs are unknown. Receptors were amplified or captured by the immunoSEQ multiplex PCR assay. The clones in this table, taken by TCRdb from immuneACCESS, are in-frame only. Not every clone is retained; where verified, under half of the shortfall comes from an unresolved V gene, and the cause of the rest is unknown. Across this sample there are 85,000 to 100,000 clones, with roughly 91% seen only once. The ten most abundant clones make up 2% to 2.5% of the sample. The starting material was unstimulated CD8+ T cells sorted from spleen or lymph node cells, obtained before intestinal transplant. The receptors originated from a human donor who received an intestinal transplant.

This sequence joins TRBV4-3 and TRBJ1-2; TRBD1 aligns across 11 bases. This CDR3 contains 13 residues. Germline-derived CDR1 and CDR2 are LGHNA and YSLEER. With V trimmed by 8 bases and J by 7 bases, 6 bases remained unmatched. The CDR3 sequence is CASGDRGTSGYTF. CDR3 coding DNA: TGCGCCAGCGGGGACAGGGGGACAAGTGGCTACACCTTC.

The rearrangement uses TRBV4-3 and TRBJ2-3, with unresolved D. Looked up from germline, CDR1 is LGHNA and CDR2 is YSLEER. V shed 0 bases and J shed 4 bases, with 5 bases lying between them. The CDR3 contains 13 residues. CDR3 sequence: CASSQDQADTQYF. The CDR3 region has the DNA TGCGCCAGCAGCCAAGATCAGGCAGATACGCAGTATTTT.

V and J are TRBV29-1 and TRBJ2-7, with TRBD2 as a possible D gene (6 bases). Germline V gene sequence: CDR1 SQVTM, CDR2 ANQGSEA. The ends were cut back, 2 bases at V and 6 bases at J, with 23 bases in the middle. This CDR3 region has 16 residues. CDR3 region: CSVETGDGELYGEQYF. The DNA of the CDR3 is TGCAGCGTTGAAACGGGGGACGGCGAGCTTTATGGCGAGCAGTACTTC.

In this sample, this clone turned up once. The CDR3 DNA reads TGTGCCAGCAGCTTATCAGGGGAGGGCGAGCAGTACTTC. Its translation is CASSLSGEGEQYF. The chain is built from TRBV7-6 and TRBJ2-7; D may be TRBD2 (7 bases). CDR3 length: 13 residues. V lost 2 bases to trimming and J lost 6 bases, with 11 bases between them. CDR1 and CDR2 from the germline V gene are SGHVS and FNYEAQ.

V is TRBV6-5 and J is TRBJ2-7; the D gene is possibly TRBD1 (5 bases). Germline V gene sequence: CDR1 MNHEY, CDR2 SVGAGI. The CDR3 has 16 residues. The ends were cut back, 0 bases at V and 0 bases at J, with 12 bases in the middle. DNA for the CDR3: TGTGCCAGCAGTTACTCGACGACAGACCTCTCCTACGAGCAGTACTTC. Encoded protein: CASSYSTTDLSYEQYF.

The V call is TRBV6-6, the J call TRBJ2-7, with D perhaps matching TRBD1 (6 bases). The CDR3 is 15 amino acids. V was pared by 0 bases and J by 9 bases, with 18 bases between. Germline V gene lookup returns CDR1 MNHNY and CDR2 SVGAGI (reference sequence). CDR3 sequence (DNA): TGTGCCAGCAGTTACTCGATTGAGCGATCGACAGGGCAGTACTTC. It specifies CASSYSIERSTGQYF.

The V gene is TRBV19, the J gene TRBJ2-7; TRBD1 aligns across 7 bases. The germline V gene has CDR1 LNHDA and CDR2 SQIVND (reference sequence). The CDR3 extends over 15 amino acids. V was clipped by 0 bases and J by 6 bases; unmatched bases: 8. CDR3 in DNA: TGTGCCAGTAGTATAGAGTCCGGACAGGCAATCGAGCAGTACTTC. Amino acid sequence: CASSIESGQAIEQYF.

V usage is TRBV23-1 and J usage is TRBJ1-1; 7 bases fit TRBD1. TRBV23-1 is designated an ORF whose function remains uncertain. The CDR3 runs to 16 residues. V trimming: 4 bases; J trimming: 2 bases; junction bases outside the gene matches: 10. The CDR3 is CASSLPGTDVNTEAFF. In DNA form, the CDR3 reads TGCGCCAGCAGTCTACCCGGGACAGATGTTAACACTGAAGCTTTCTTT.

This chain links TRBV19 with TRBJ1-2; 7 bases are shared with TRBD1. The CDR3 is made up of 14 amino acids. With 7 bases clipped from V and 7 bases from J, the junction kept 12 bases outside the gene matches. The germline CDR1 and CDR2 sequences are LNHDA and SQIVND (reference sequence). In nucleotides, the CDR3 is TGTGCCAGTATCCCAGTAGGGACAGCTCGTGGCTACACCTTC. Its protein is CASIPVGTARGYTF.

V gene TRBV6-6 combines with J gene TRBJ2-1, with 8 bases that match TRBD1. CDR3 length equals 15 residues. Germline V gives CDR1 MNHNY, CDR2 SVGAGI (reference sequence). Trimming cost V 4 bases and J 3 bases; bases outside gene matches: 5. The CDR3 loop is CASSSVRGLYNEQFF. The CDR3 DNA follows: TGTGCCAGCAGTTCCGTCAGGGGGCTCTACAATGAGCAGTTCTTC.

The V and J genes are TRBV6-5 and TRBJ1-1; TRBD1 matches 8 bases. The CDR3 is 14 residues long. Germline loops: CDR1 MNHEY, CDR2 SVGAGI. Trimming took 6 bases from V and 0 from J; bases not matched to a gene: 3. The CDR3 here is CASSNRGMNTEAFF. In DNA, the CDR3 is TGTGCCAGCAGCAACAGGGGGATGAACACTGAAGCTTTCTTT.

This clone was counted only a few times. The CDR3 here is CSALLEGGDYTNYGYTF. The CDR3 DNA follows: TGCAGCGCCCTTCTGGAAGGGGGGGATTATACTAACTATGGCTACACCTTC. The chain recombines TRBV29-1 with TRBJ1-2; a weak D match, TRBD1 (6 bases). V dropped 7 bases and J dropped 0 bases, with 24 bases sitting between them. The CDR3 is made up of 17 amino acids. Per germline, CDR1 SQVTM and CDR2 ANQGSEA.

V gene TRBV30 combines with J gene TRBJ2-7; D remains ambiguous. This CDR3 spans 14 amino acids. Germline V lookup: CDR1 GTSNPN, CDR2 SVGIG (reference sequence). Trimming removed 1 base from V and 2 bases from J, with 12 bases in between. CDR3 nucleotides: TGTGCCTGGAGTGGGTGGTTATCGGCCTACGAGCAGTACTTC. Protein product: CAWSGWLSAYEQYF.

The chain combines TRBV27 with TRBJ2-7; no definite D call. Trimming removed 2 bases at V and 0 bases at J, with 14 bases between. The CDR3 is 16 residues long. Germline CDR1 is MNHEY and CDR2 is SMNVEV (reference sequence). DNA for the CDR3: TGTGCCAGCAGTTTAAGCGTCACGGTCAGCTCCTACGAGCAGTACTTC. Amino acid sequence: CASSLSVTVSSYEQYF.

The chain combines TRBV27 with TRBJ2-3; the match to TRBD2 covers 13 bases. The germline CDR1 and CDR2 sequences are MNHEY and SMNVEV (reference sequence). The junction had 4 bases not matched to a gene; V was cut back by 5 bases and J by 5 bases. The CDR3 totals 15 residues. The CDR3 DNA is TGTGCCAGCAGTCCGGGACTAGCGGGGCTAGATACGCAGTATTTT. Amino acid sequence: CASSPGLAGLDTQYF.

This chain uses TRBV11-2 with TRBJ1-2, with 7 bases that match TRBD1. The germline CDR1 and CDR2 sequences are SGHAT and FQNNGV. Germline trimming cut 7 bases from V and 4 bases from J; bases unmatched to any gene: 6. The CDR3 spans 13 residues. The CDR3: CASTPTGSYGYTF. The CDR3 DNA reads as TGTGCCAGCACCCCGACAGGGTCCTATGGCTACACCTTC.

The chain combines TRBV27 with TRBJ2-2, with a tentative D call TRBD2 (6 bases). Germline lookup yields CDR1 MNHEY and CDR2 SMNVEV (reference sequence). The V and J ends lost 1 base and 6 bases respectively, with 6 bases between them. This CDR3 is 13 amino acids long. The CDR3 DNA reads as TGTGCCAGCAGTTTATGGGGGGCCGGGGAGCTGTTTTTT. It translates to CASSLWGAGELFF.

This CDR3 reads CASSHGTSSYEQYF. CDR3 bases: TGTGCCAGCAGCCACGGGACTTCATCCTACGAGCAGTACTTC. This chain uses TRBV7-2 with TRBJ2-7, with a tentative D call TRBD2 (6 bases). There are 14 residues in the CDR3. Germline V lookup: CDR1 SGHTA, CDR2 FQGNSA. The V gene lost 5 bases and the J gene lost 1 base, with 12 bases spanning the gap.

The V gene is TRBV29-1, the J gene TRBJ1-2; 7 positions match TRBD1. CDR1 and CDR2 (germline): SQVTM, ANQGSEA. V lost 4 bases, J lost 7 bases, and 3 bases stayed unmatched. The CDR3 is made up of 11 amino acids. The CDR3 nucleotides are TGCAGCGTTGGGACAGGCCGTGGCTACACCTTC. It is translated as CSVGTGRGYTF.

The rearrangement links TRBV28 to TRBJ1-1; 9 nucleotides agree with TRBD1. The germline CDR1 and CDR2 sequences are MDHEN and SYDVKM. The length of the CDR3 is 14 residues. V trimming: 3 bases; J trimming: 3 bases; junction bases outside the gene matches: 2. For the CDR3, the DNA is TGTGCCAGCAGTTTCCGACAGGGGGACACTGAAGCTTTCTTT. Protein sequence: CASSFRQGDTEAFF.

V is TRBV29-1 and J is TRBJ2-7; D is perhaps TRBD2 (7 bases). V lost 0 bases, J lost 0 bases, and 12 bases lay in between. The CDR3 contains 15 residues. CDR1 and CDR2 from the germline V gene are SQVTM and ANQGSEA. CDR3 region: CSVEEEGGGSYEQYF. CDR3 nucleotides: TGCAGCGTTGAAGAAGAGGGAGGGGGCTCCTACGAGCAGTACTTC.

The chain links TRBV11-2 to TRBJ2-3, with D possibly matching TRBD1 (5 bases). In germline, CDR1 is SGHAT, CDR2 FQNNGV. This CDR3 comprises 15 residues. V was clipped by 2 bases and J by 5 bases, with 14 bases between them. CDR3 in amino acids: CASSLNRFDGDTQYF. The CDR3 DNA reads TGTGCCAGCAGCTTAAACAGGTTTGATGGAGATACGCAGTATTTT.

V is TRBV30 and J is TRBJ1-2, with TRBD1 as a possible D gene (6 bases). The CDR3 spans 13 residues. In germline, CDR1 is GTSNPN, CDR2 SVGIG (reference sequence). The V gene lost 1 base and the J gene lost 7 bases, with 13 bases spanning the gap. DNA of the CDR3: TGTGCCTGGAGTGCGGCAACAGGGTCTGGCTACACCTTC. Protein: CAWSAATGSGYTF.

This clone appeared a single time. This rearrangement joins TRBV6-5 to TRBJ2-3, with TRBD1 matching 7 bases. Germline CDR1 and CDR2: MNHEY and SVGAGI. The CDR3 runs 14 residues. With V trimmed by 11 bases and J by 2 bases, 10 bases remained unmatched. The CDR3 DNA sequence: TGTGCCGCCGCTCGGGACAGCCCCACAGATACGCAGTATTTT. This sequence encodes CAAARDSPTDTQYF.

For this clone: An end of the junction does not agree with germline; a read error may underlie this. Other DNA sequences from this sample encode an identical CDR3 as well. The chain carries TRBV19 and TRBJ2-7; D call uncertain. The germline CDR1 and CDR2 sequences are LNHDA and SQIVND (reference sequence). The length of the CDR3 is 15 residues. CDR3 region: CASSIYPGETYEQYF. For the CDR3, the DNA is TGCGCCAGTAGTATTTACCCCGGAGAGACCTACGAGCAGTACTTC.

The CDR3 here is CAWSSGSSGEKLFF. The CDR3 DNA reads TGTGCCTGGAGCAGTGGGTCAAGCGGTGAAAAACTGTTTTTT. V and J are TRBV30 and TRBJ1-4; D not resolved. Germline V lookup: CDR1 GTSNPN, CDR2 SVGIG (reference sequence). This CDR3 is built from 14 residues. Between the trimmed V and J ends, which lost 3 bases and 7 bases, there was a span of 15 bases.

The chain couples TRBV4-3 to TRBJ1-1; a possible D gene is TRBD1 (6 bases). The CDR3 is 16 residues long. V was cut by 0 bases and J by 1 base, with 12 bases left in between. Germline CDR1 LGHNA, CDR2 YSLEER. The CDR3 nucleotides are TGCGCCAGCAGCCAAGATCCTTCGACAGGGAACACTGAAGCTTTCTTT. It translates to CASSQDPSTGNTEAFF.

The chain employs TRBV19 and TRBJ1-1, with TRBD1 identical over 7 bases. V trimming: 4 bases; J trimming: 4 bases; junction bases outside the gene matches: 6. In germline, CDR1 is LNHDA, CDR2 SQIVND (reference sequence). The CDR3 length is 14 residues. Here the CDR3 DNA reads TGTGCCAGTAGTAATGAGCCAGGGGGCACTGAAGCTTTCTTT. Amino acids: CASSNEPGGTEAFF.

J is TRBJ1-3 and V is TRBV7-6, with no clear D. Germline assignment: CDR1 SGHVS and CDR2 FNYEAQ. Trimming took 5 bases from V and 0 from J, leaving 8 bases between them. This CDR3 contains 14 residues. CDR3 sequence: CASSPLSSGNTIYF. CDR3 nucleotides: TGTGCCAGCAGCCCATTGAGCTCTGGAAACACCATATATTTT.

CDR3 DNA sequence: TGTGCCAGCAGGCAACAGGGGGCAGACACTGAAGCTTTCTTT. As protein: CASRQQGADTEAFF. The genes are TRBV6-5 and TRBJ1-1, with TRBD1 matching over 9 bases. The V and J ends lost 6 bases and 3 bases, in that order; junction bases with no gene match: 5. This CDR3 contains 14 residues. Germline V gene data show CDR1 as MNHEY and CDR2 as SVGAGI.

CDR3 DNA sequence: TGTGCCAGCAGTAAACAGGGGCACTATGGCTACACCTTC. Translated: CASSKQGHYGYTF. This sequence joins TRBV6-5 and TRBJ1-2; 7 nucleotides match TRBD1. Looked up from germline, CDR1 is MNHEY and CDR2 is SVGAGI. The CDR3 is 13 residues long. The J segment lost 3 bases and the V segment lost 5 bases, leaving 3 bases of the junction unmatched.